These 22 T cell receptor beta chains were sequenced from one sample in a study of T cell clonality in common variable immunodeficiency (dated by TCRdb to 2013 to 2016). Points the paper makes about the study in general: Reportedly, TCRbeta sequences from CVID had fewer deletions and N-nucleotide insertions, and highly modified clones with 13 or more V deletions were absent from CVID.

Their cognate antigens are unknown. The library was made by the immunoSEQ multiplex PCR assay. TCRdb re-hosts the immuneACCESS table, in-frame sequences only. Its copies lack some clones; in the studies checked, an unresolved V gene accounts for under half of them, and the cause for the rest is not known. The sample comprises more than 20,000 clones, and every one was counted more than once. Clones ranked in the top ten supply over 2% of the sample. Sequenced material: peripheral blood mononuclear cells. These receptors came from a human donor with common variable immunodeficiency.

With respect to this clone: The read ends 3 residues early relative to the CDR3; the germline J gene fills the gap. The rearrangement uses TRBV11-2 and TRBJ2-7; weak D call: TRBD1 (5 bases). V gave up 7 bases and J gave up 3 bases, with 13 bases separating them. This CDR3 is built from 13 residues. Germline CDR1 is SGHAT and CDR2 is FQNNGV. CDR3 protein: CASTRMDNYEQYF. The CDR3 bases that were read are TGTGCCAGCACCCGGATGGACAACTACGAG.

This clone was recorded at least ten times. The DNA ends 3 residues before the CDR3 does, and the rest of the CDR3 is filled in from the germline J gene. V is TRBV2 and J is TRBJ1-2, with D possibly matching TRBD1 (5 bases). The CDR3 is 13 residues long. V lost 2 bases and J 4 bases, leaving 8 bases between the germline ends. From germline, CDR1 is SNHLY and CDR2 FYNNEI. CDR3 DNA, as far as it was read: TGTGCCAGCAGTGAACGGGGGACCTATGGC. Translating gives CASSERGTYG. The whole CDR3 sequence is CASSERGTYGYTF.

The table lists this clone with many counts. The part of the CDR3 DNA that was read is TGTGCCAGTAGGGAGGGGGCGGCAGCGAACTATGGC. It is translated as CASREGAAANYG. The full CDR3 is CASREGAAANYGYTF. This rearrangement joins TRBV19 to TRBJ1-2; 7 nucleotides align to TRBD1. The read finishes 3 residues shy of the CDR3 end, and the germline J gene is used to complete it. Germline CDR1 is LNHDA and CDR2 is SQIVND (reference sequence). Trimming removed 6 bases from V and 2 bases from J; junction bases left unmatched: 9. The CDR3 covers 15 residues.

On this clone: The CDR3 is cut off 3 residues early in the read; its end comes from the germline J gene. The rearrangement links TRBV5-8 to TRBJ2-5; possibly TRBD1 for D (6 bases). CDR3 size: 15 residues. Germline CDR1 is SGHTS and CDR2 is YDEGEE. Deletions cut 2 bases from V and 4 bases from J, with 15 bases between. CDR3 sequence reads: CASSLWQGKRETQYF. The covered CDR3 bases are TGTGCCAGCAGCTTATGGCAGGGGAAAAGAGAGACC.

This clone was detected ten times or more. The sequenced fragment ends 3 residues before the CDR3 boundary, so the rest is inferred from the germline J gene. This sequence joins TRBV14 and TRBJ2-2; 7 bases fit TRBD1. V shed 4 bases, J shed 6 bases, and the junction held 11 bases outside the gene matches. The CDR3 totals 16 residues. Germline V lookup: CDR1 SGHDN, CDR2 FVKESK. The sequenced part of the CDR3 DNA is TGTGCCAGCAGCCCATCTACAGGGGATCATGCCGGGGAG. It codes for CASSPSTGDHAGE. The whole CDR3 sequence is CASSPSTGDHAGELFF.

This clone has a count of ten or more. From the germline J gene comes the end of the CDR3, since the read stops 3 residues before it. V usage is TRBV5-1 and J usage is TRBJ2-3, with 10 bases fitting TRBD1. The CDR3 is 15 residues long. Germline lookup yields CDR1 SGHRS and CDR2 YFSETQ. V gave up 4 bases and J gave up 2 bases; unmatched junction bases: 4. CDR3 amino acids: CASSPGTGDTDTQYF. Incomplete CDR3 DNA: TGCGCCAGCAGCCCCGGGACAGGGGACACAGATACG.

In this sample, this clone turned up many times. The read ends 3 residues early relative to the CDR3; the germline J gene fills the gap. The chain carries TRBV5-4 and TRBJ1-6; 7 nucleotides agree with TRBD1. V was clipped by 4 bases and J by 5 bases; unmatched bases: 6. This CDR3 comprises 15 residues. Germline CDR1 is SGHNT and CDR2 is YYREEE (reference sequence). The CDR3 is CASSIQGINNSPLHF. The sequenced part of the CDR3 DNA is TGTGCCAGCAGCATACAGGGGATCAATAATTCACCC.

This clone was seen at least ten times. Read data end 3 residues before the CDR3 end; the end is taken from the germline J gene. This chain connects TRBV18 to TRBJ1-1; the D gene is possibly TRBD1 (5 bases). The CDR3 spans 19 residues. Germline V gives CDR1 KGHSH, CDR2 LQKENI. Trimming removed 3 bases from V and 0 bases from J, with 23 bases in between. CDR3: CASSPASQGGPGMNTEAFF. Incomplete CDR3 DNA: TGTGCCAGCTCACCCGCCTCGCAGGGTGGGCCTGGGATGAACACTGAA.

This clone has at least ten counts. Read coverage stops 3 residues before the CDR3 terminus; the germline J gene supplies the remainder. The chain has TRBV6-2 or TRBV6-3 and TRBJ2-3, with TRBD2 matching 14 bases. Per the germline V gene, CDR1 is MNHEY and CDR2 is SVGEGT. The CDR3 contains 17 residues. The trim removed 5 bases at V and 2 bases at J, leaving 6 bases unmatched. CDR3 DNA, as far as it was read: TGTGCCAGCAGTACGCGGACTAGCGGGGGGCTCACAGATACG. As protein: CASSTRTSGGLTDT. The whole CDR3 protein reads CASSTRTSGGLTDTQYF.

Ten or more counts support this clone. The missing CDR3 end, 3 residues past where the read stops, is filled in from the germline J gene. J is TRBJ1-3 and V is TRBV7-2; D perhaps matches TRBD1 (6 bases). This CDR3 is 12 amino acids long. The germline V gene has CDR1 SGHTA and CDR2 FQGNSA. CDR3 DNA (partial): TGTGCCAGCAGCTTAGTCCCAGGGGAA. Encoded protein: CASSLVPGE. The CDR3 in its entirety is CASSLVPGEIYF.

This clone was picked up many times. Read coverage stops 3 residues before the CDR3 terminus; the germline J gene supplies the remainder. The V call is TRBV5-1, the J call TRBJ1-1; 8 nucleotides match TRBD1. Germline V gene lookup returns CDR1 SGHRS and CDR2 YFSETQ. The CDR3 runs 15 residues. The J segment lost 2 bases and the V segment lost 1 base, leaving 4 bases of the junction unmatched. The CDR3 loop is CASSLKTGGNTEAFF. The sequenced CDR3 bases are TGCGCCAGCAGCTTGAAAACAGGGGGAAACACTGAA.

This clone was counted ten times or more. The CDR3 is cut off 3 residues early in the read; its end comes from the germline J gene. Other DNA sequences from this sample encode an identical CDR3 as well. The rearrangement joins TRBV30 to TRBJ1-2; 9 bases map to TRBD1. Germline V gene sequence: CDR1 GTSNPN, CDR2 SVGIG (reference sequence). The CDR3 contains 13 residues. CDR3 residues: CAWSVQGAVGYTF. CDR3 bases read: TGTGCCTGGAGTGTACAGGGGGCGGTAGGC.

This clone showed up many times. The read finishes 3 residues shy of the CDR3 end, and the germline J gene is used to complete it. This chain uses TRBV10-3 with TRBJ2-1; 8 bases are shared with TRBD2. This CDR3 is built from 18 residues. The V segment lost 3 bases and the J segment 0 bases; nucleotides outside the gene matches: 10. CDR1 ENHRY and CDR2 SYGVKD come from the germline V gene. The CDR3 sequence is CAISDVGGGPTSYNEQFF. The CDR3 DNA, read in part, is TGTGCCATCAGTGACGTTGGCGGGGGGCCAACCTCCTACAATGAG.

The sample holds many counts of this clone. Incomplete CDR3 DNA: TGCAGCGTCCCCGACAGTCTAACGTCAGATACG. Its translation: CSVPDSLTSDT. The whole CDR3 protein is CSVPDSLTSDTQYF. The rearrangement uses TRBV29-1 and TRBJ2-3; possible D gene TRBD1, 5 bases. Sequencing ends 3 residues short of the CDR3 end; the germline J gene provides the rest. The CDR3 is 14 residues long. The germline V and J ends were trimmed by 6 bases and 4 bases, with 17 bases remaining between them. Looked up from germline, CDR1 is SQVTM and CDR2 is ANQGSEA.

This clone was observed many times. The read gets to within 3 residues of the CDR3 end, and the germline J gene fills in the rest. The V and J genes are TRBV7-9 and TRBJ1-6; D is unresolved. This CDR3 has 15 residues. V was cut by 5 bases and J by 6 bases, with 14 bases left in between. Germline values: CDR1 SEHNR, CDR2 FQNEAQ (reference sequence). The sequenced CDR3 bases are TGTGCCAGCAGCGCGGGCAGACTGGTTAATTCACCC. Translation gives CASSAGRLVNSP. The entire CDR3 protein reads CASSAGRLVNSPLHF.

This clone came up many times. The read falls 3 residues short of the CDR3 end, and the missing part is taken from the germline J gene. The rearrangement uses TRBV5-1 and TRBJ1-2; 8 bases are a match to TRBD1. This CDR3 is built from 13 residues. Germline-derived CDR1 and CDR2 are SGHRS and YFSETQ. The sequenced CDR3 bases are TGCGCCAGCAGCGTTGACAGGGGAGGAGGC. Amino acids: CASSVDRGGG. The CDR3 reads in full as CASSVDRGGGYTF.

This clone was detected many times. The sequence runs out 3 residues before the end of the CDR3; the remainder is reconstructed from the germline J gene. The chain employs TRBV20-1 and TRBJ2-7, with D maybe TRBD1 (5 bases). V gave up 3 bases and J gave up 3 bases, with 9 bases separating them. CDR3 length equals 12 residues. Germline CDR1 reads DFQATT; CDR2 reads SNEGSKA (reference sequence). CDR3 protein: CSASQGRYEQYF. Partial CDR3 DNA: TGCAGTGCTAGTCAGGGCCGCTACGAG.

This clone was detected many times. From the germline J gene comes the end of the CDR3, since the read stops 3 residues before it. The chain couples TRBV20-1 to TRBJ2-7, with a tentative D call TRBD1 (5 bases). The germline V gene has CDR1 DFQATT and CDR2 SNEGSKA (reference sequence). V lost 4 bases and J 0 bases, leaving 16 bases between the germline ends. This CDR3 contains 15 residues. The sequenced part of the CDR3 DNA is TGCAGTGCTACGCCCTTACAAGGGGACTCCTACGAG. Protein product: CSATPLQGDSYE. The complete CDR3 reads CSATPLQGDSYEQYF.

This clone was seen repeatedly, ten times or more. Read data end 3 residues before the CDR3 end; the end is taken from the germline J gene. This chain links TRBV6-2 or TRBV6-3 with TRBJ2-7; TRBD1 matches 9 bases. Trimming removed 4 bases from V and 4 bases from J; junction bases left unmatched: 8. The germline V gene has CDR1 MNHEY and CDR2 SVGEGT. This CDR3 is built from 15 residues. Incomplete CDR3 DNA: TGTGCCAGCAGTTCCCCCGGGACAGGGACGTACGAG. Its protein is CASSSPGTGTYE. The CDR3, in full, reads CASSSPGTGTYEQYF.

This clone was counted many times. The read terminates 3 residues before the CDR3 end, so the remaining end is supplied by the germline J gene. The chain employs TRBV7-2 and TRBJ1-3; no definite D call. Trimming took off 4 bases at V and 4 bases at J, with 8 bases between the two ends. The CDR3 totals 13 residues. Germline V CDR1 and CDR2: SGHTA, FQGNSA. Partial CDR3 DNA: TGTGCCAGCAGCTACATCGGGGGAAACACC. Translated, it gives CASSYIGGNT. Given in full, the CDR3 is CASSYIGGNTIYF.

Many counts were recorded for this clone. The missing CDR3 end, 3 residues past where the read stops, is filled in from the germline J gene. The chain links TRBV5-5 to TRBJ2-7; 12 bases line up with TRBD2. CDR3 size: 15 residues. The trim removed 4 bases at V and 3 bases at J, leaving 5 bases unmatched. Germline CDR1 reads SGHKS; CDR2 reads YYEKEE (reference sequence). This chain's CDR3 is CASSALAGGYYEQYF. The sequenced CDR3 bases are TGTGCCAGCAGCGCACTAGCGGGGGGTTACTACGAG. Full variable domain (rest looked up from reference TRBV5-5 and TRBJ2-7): DAGVTQSPTHLIKTRGQQVTLRCSPISGHKSVSWYQQVLGQGPQFIFQYYEKEERGRGNFPDRFSARQFPNYSSELNVNALLLGDSALYLCASSALAGGYYEQYFGPGTRLTVT.

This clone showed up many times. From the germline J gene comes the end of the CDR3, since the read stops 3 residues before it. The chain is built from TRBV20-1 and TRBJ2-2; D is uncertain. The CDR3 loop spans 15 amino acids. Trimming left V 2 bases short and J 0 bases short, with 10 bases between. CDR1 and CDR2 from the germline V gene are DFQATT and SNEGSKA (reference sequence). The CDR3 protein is CSARPSGTNTGELFF. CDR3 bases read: TGCAGTGCTAGACCCAGTGGTACGAACACCGGGGAG.